This entry lists 26 T cell receptor beta chains sequenced from one sample in a study of T cell changes during pregnancy in multiple sclerosis. Clones were read by immunoSEQ multiplex PCR, and TCRdb kept only the in-frame ones, dropping some. The repertoire holds about 72,000 clones, about 89% seen once, with around 0.89% in the top ten. The material sequenced was peripheral blood, taken in the second trimester of pregnancy. The receptors derive from a female donor with multiple sclerosis, enrolled in a pregnancy study.

The J gene is TRBJ1-1, the V gene TRBV9, with D possibly being TRBD1 (5 bases). The CDR3 is made up of 14 amino acids. The V gene's germline CDR1 is SGDLS and CDR2 YYNGEE. Trimming shortened V by 7 bases and J by 1 base, and 14 bases separated the two germline ends. This CDR3 is CASAREGRNTEAFF. The CDR3 DNA is TGTGCCAGCGCCAGGGAGGGCCGGAACACTGAAGCTTTCTTT.

A remark on this clone: Other DNA sequences in this specimen translate into the identical CDR3. CDR3 coding DNA: TGCGCCAGCAGCCAAGATAGCGGGGGGGCCGGAGAGACCCAGTACTTC. Translated: CASSQDSGGAGETQYF. V gene TRBV4-3 combines with J gene TRBJ2-5; TRBD2 matches at 11 bases. The V gene's germline CDR1 is LGHNA and CDR2 YSLEER. V gave up 0 bases and J gave up 4 bases; unmatched junction bases: 4. The CDR3 consists of 16 residues.

The gene calls are TRBV7-2 and TRBJ1-1, with 9 bases lining up with TRBD1. The CDR3 is 15 residues long. The germline V gene encodes CDR1 SGHTA and CDR2 FQGNSA. With 5 bases clipped from V and 1 base from J, the junction kept 5 bases outside the gene matches. This CDR3 reads CASSQRTGENTEAFF. DNA for the CDR3: TGTGCCAGCAGCCAAAGGACAGGGGAGAACACTGAAGCTTTCTTT.

This clone was recorded once. The chain joins TRBV4-3 to TRBJ2-1, with 11 bases lining up with TRBD2. There are 16 residues in the CDR3. The germline gives CDR1 LGHNA, CDR2 YSLEER. With 4 bases clipped from V and 3 bases from J, the junction kept 5 bases outside the gene matches. The chain's CDR3 is CASSRQLAGVYNEQFF. In DNA form, the CDR3 reads TGCGCCAGCAGCCGCCAACTAGCGGGGGTCTACAATGAGCAGTTCTTC.

This rearrangement joins TRBV15 to TRBJ2-1; TRBD1 aligns across 7 bases. The germline V gene has CDR1 LNHNV and CDR2 YYDKDF (reference sequence). V trimming: 0 bases; J trimming: 7 bases; junction bases outside the gene matches: 3. The CDR3 is 14 residues long. The CDR3 sequence: CATSREQGKNEQFF. DNA of the CDR3: TGTGCCACCAGCAGAGAACAGGGGAAAAATGAGCAGTTCTTC. The variable domain in full, with the rest retrieved from reference TRBV15 and TRBJ2-1, is DAMVIQNPRYQVTQFGKPVTLSCSQTLNHNVMYWYQQKSSQAPKLLFHYYDKDFNNEADTPDNFQSRRPNTSFCFLDIRSPGLGDTAMYLCATSREQGKNEQFFGPGTRLTVL.

This clone was found once. The J gene is TRBJ1-1, the V gene TRBV5-4; 7 positions agree with TRBD1. The J segment lost 4 bases and the V segment lost 6 bases, leaving 9 bases of the junction unmatched. The CDR3 sequence is 14 residues long. CDR1 and CDR2 from the germline V gene are SGHNT and YYREEE (reference sequence). Here the CDR3 reads CASTTKTGTTEAFF. The CDR3 bases are TGTGCCAGCACCACAAAGACAGGGACCACTGAAGCTTTCTTT.

The sample holds many counts of this clone. The rearrangement joins TRBV2 to TRBJ1-2; no clear D. CDR1 and CDR2 (germline): SNHLY, FYNNEI. Deletions cut 6 bases from V and 3 bases from J, with 11 bases between. This CDR3 spans 13 amino acids. The CDR3 coding sequence is TGTGCCAGCAGGGAGGGCTCCGACTATGGCTACACCTTC. Protein: CASREGSDYGYTF.

This clone was recorded a few times. The V gene is TRBV5-6, the J gene TRBJ1-5; 9 positions agree with TRBD1. Per the germline V gene, CDR1 is SGHDT and CDR2 is YYEEEE. The CDR3 has 16 amino acids. After removal of 3 bases from V and 0 bases from J, the junction contained 4 bases not matched to a gene. In nucleotides, the CDR3 is TGTGCCAGCAGCTCACAGGGGGCCCCTAGCAATCAGCCCCAGCATTTT. As protein: CASSSQGAPSNQPQHF.

The gene calls are TRBV6-5 and TRBJ1-6; D possibly corresponds to TRBD1 (5 bases). CDR1 and CDR2 from the germline V gene are MNHEY and SVGAGI. The length of the CDR3 is 15 residues. Between the trimmed V and J ends, which lost 7 bases and 4 bases, there was a span of 14 bases. CDR3 DNA sequence: TGTGCCAGCACCCAAGACAGTTTTTATAATTCACCCCTCCACTTT. The encoded protein is CASTQDSFYNSPLHF.

The chain uses TRBV2 and TRBJ2-3; D may be TRBD2 (5 bases). With 8 bases removed from V and 5 bases from J, the gap between germline ends came to 5 bases. This CDR3 region has 10 residues. The germline gives CDR1 SNHLY, CDR2 FYNNEI. CDR3 amino acids: CASGRDTQYF. CDR3 bases: TGTGCCAGCGGGAGAGATACGCAGTATTTT.

The chain has TRBV7-6 and TRBJ1-2; 7 bases agree with TRBD1. The J segment lost 2 bases and the V segment lost 5 bases, leaving 8 bases of the junction unmatched. Germline lookup yields CDR1 SGHVS and CDR2 FNYEAQ. The CDR3 runs 15 residues. The CDR3 region has the DNA TGTGCCAGCAGCCCGTTTTCGGGACAGAACTATGGCTACACCTTC. It is translated as CASSPFSGQNYGYTF. Together with reference TRBV7-6 and TRBJ1-2, the CDR3 gives the full variable domain: GAGVSQSPRYKVTKRGQDVALRCDPISGHVSLYWYRQALGQGPEFLTYFNYEAQQDKSGLPNDRFSAERPEGSISTLTIQRTEQRDSAMYRCASSPFSGQNYGYTFGSGTRLTVV.

The CDR3: CASSEGRTKPGDTQYF. For the CDR3, the DNA is TGTGCCAGCAGTGAAGGCCGGACCAAACCGGGGGATACGCAGTATTTT. V and J are TRBV2 and TRBJ2-3; TRBD2 is a possible D gene (5 bases). With 1 base removed from V and 6 bases from J, the gap between germline ends came to 17 bases. Germline V gene data show CDR1 as SNHLY and CDR2 as FYNNEI. The CDR3 is made up of 16 amino acids. The full variable domain, rest sourced from reference TRBV2 and TRBJ2-3, is EPEVTQTPSHQVTQMGQEVILRCVPISNHLYFYWYRQILGQKVEFLVSFYNNEISEKSEIFDDQFSVERPDGSNFTLKIRSTKLEDSAMYFCASSEGRTKPGDTQYFGPGTRLTVL.

The rearrangement uses TRBV7-9 and TRBJ1-1; D is perhaps TRBD1 (5 bases). Germline lookup yields CDR1 SEHNR and CDR2 FQNEAQ (reference sequence). This CDR3 comprises 13 residues. V was shortened by 8 bases and J by 1 base, with 11 bases between the two germline ends. CDR3 in amino acids: CASGGLPNTEAFF. As DNA, the CDR3 is TGTGCCAGCGGGGGACTGCCGAACACTGAAGCTTTCTTT.

The chain uses TRBV14 and TRBJ1-3, with TRBD1 matching over 8 bases. This CDR3 is 14 amino acids long. With V trimmed by 3 bases and J by 4 bases, 2 bases remained unmatched. Germline CDR1 and CDR2: SGHDN and FVKESK. CDR3 bases: TGTGCCAGCAGCCACAGGGGGCACGGAAACACCATATATTTT. It is translated as CASSHRGHGNTIYF.

V usage is TRBV18 and J usage is TRBJ2-3; D perhaps matches TRBD2 (6 bases). This CDR3 contains 17 residues. The germline gives CDR1 KGHSH, CDR2 LQKENI. V was cut by 0 bases and J by 3 bases, with 16 bases left in between. The CDR3 region is CASSPPNRGARTDTQYF. The CDR3 bases are TGTGCCAGCTCACCACCGAATCGCGGGGCTAGGACAGATACGCAGTATTTT.

The chain recombines TRBV19 with TRBJ1-5, with TRBD1 as a possible D gene (6 bases). Trimming removed 2 bases from V and 9 bases from J, with 8 bases in between. Germline V gene sequence: CDR1 LNHDA, CDR2 SQIVND (reference sequence). The CDR3 totals 12 residues. The CDR3 DNA follows: TGTGCCAGTAGTATACAGGGGATGCCCCAGCATTTT. Protein: CASSIQGMPQHF.

This clone has only one observation. This chain joins TRBV2 and TRBJ2-3, with D maybe TRBD2 (6 bases). Trimming took 9 bases from V and 8 from J, leaving 30 bases between them. Germline V gene lookup returns CDR1 SNHLY and CDR2 FYNNEI. This CDR3 comprises 17 residues. The CDR3 sequence is CASQLSSGTSPKGTQYF. CDR3 sequence (DNA): TGTGCCAGTCAGTTGAGCTCCGGGACTTCCCCTAAGGGTACGCAGTATTTT.

This sequence joins TRBV25-1 and TRBJ2-1; the match to TRBD2 covers 8 bases. Trimming cost V 8 bases and J 8 bases; bases outside gene matches: 14. This CDR3 contains 15 residues. The germline gives CDR1 MGHDK, CDR2 SYGVNS. The CDR3 DNA is TGTGCCAGCGCCGGGGTAGGCGGGGGGCCCCATGAGCAGTTCTTC. Its translation: CASAGVGGGPHEQFF.

The rearrangement joins TRBV27 to TRBJ1-1; weak D call: TRBD1 (5 bases). Germline V gene data show CDR1 as MNHEY and CDR2 as SMNVEV (reference sequence). The CDR3 length is 13 residues. The V gene lost 2 bases and the J gene lost 10 bases, with 14 bases spanning the gap. Here the CDR3 reads CASSLGAGLGAFF. The CDR3 DNA reads as TGTGCCAGCAGTTTAGGGGCAGGCCTAGGAGCTTTCTTT.

This clone was picked up a small number of times. The CDR3, as DNA: TGTGCCAGCGTGGTGGGAGTGAACACTGAAGCTTTCTTT. Its translation: CASVVGVNTEAFF. The chain couples TRBV6-6 to TRBJ1-1; the D is unclear. The V end lost 8 bases, the J end lost 0 bases, and 10 bases lay between the germline ends. The CDR3 consists of 13 residues. Germline CDR1 is MNHNY and CDR2 is SVGAGI (reference sequence).

A single count supports this clone. The gene calls are TRBV9 and TRBJ2-1, with TRBD2 identical over 11 bases. This CDR3 is 16 amino acids long. The V segment lost 4 bases and the J segment 2 bases; nucleotides outside the gene matches: 5. The germline V gene encodes CDR1 SGDLS and CDR2 YYNGEE. The CDR3 protein is CASSRTSGLPYNEQFF. In nucleotides, the CDR3 is TGTGCCAGCAGCCGGACTAGCGGGCTCCCCTACAATGAGCAGTTCTTC.

The J gene is TRBJ2-1, the V gene TRBV9; 10 positions match TRBD2. The ends lost 0 bases at V and 7 bases at J; junction bases unmatched: 4. The CDR3 spans 15 residues. CDR1 is SGDLS, CDR2 YYNGEE, per germline. The CDR3 nucleotides read TGTGCCAGCAGCGTAGTAGCTAGCGGGGGAAATGAGCAGTTCTTC. Its protein is CASSVVASGGNEQFF.

The J gene is TRBJ2-7, the V gene TRBV9; 10 bases map to TRBD2. The ends lost 4 bases at V and 2 bases at J; junction bases unmatched: 6. The CDR3 runs to 15 residues. Germline CDR1 SGDLS, CDR2 YYNGEE. DNA of the CDR3: TGTGCCAGCAGCTCGACCGGGACTAGCGCCTACGAGCAGTACTTC. Residues: CASSSTGTSAYEQYF.

In its sample, this clone was seen once. The chain has TRBV6-1 and TRBJ2-7; D is ambiguous. This CDR3 is built from 15 residues. V lost 6 bases and J lost 2, with 17 bases in between. Germline V gene data show CDR1 as MNHNS and CDR2 as SASEGT. DNA of the CDR3: TGTGCCAGCAGCCCCCAGAGACCTGGAGCCTACGAGCAGTACTTC. Protein sequence: CASSPQRPGAYEQYF.

The count of this clone is one. V usage is TRBV9 and J usage is TRBJ1-6; TRBD1 is a possible D gene (5 bases). This CDR3 has 15 amino acids. Germline V gene lookup returns CDR1 SGDLS and CDR2 YYNGEE. V was trimmed by 6 bases and J by 10 bases, leaving 20 bases between them. The CDR3 here is CASNQGPGISSPLHF. The CDR3, as DNA: TGTGCCAGCAACCAGGGCCCGGGCATATCATCACCCCTCCACTTT.

The chain joins TRBV6-1 to TRBJ2-7, with a weak D call TRBD1 (7 bases). This CDR3 has 17 residues. With 0 bases removed from V and 3 bases from J, the gap between germline ends came to 18 bases. From germline, CDR1 is MNHNS and CDR2 SASEGT. Here the CDR3 DNA reads TGTGCCAGCAGTGAAGCGACTAGGACAGGTTGGCGCTACGAGCAGTACTTC. Amino acid sequence: CASSEATRTGWRYEQYF.